The rows below give T cell receptor beta chains drawn from one sample of a study of cytomegalovirus exposure and HLA in healthy donors. The method was immunoSEQ multiplex PCR; TCRdb's version includes in-frame clones alone and lacks a portion of them. Counted here are approximately 150,000 clones, about 83% occurring once; the ten biggest clones make up more than 10%. Sequences were obtained from PBMCs. The source of these receptors is a middle-aged man in good health and CMV-seropositive. The CDR3 runs from the conserved cysteine through the conserved F or W. Fields, in order: clone size, D gene, CDR3 length, V gene, J gene, CDR3 protein, CDR3 DNA. The D gene is left open where the match is weak. The size field is filled for only some rows; it gives once, few, many or a size class.

clone_size: -
d_call: -
cdr3_length: 14
v_call: TRBV9
j_call: TRBJ2-7
cdr3_aa: CASSTQTGSYEQYF
cdr3_nt: TGTGCCAGCAGCACCCAGACAGGTTCCTACGAGCAGTACTTC

clone_size: few
d_call: -
cdr3_length: 14
v_call: TRBV2
j_call: TRBJ2-7
cdr3_aa: CASSELRSSYEQYF
cdr3_nt: TGTGCCAGCAGTGAACTACGTAGCTCCTACGAGCAGTACTTC

clone_size: -
d_call: -
cdr3_length: 17
v_call: TRBV21-1
j_call: TRBJ2-7
cdr3_aa: CASSKGPSGTPGYEQYF
cdr3_nt: TGTGCCAGCAGCAAAGGACCTTCCGGGACTCCTGGATACGAGCAGTACTTC

clone_size: -
d_call: TRBD2
cdr3_length: 16
v_call: TRBV6-6
j_call: TRBJ2-5
cdr3_aa: CASQIYPAGGEETQYF
cdr3_nt: TGTGCCAGCCAAATCTACCCAGCGGGAGGCGAAGAGACCCAGTACTTC

clone_size: -
d_call: -
cdr3_length: 15
v_call: TRBV19
j_call: TRBJ1-4
cdr3_aa: CASSMRQATNEKLFF
cdr3_nt: TGTGCCAGTAGTATGAGACAGGCAACTAATGAAAAACTGTTTTTT

clone_size: -
d_call: -
cdr3_length: 14
v_call: TRBV30
j_call: TRBJ2-1
cdr3_aa: CSGLAGTSYNEQFF
cdr3_nt: TGTAGTGGGTTGGCGGGAACCTCCTACAATGAGCAGTTCTTC

clone_size: -
d_call: -
cdr3_length: 14
v_call: TRBV9
j_call: TRBJ2-3
cdr3_aa: CASSLEGQRDTQYF
cdr3_nt: TGTGCCAGCAGCCTGGAGGGGCAGAGAGATACGCAGTATTTT

clone_size: -
d_call: -
cdr3_length: 15
v_call: TRBV5-1
j_call: TRBJ1-3
cdr3_aa: CASSLVESSGNTIYF
cdr3_nt: TGCGCCAGCAGCTTGGTGGAGAGCTCTGGAAACACCATATATTTT

clone_size: -
d_call: TRBD2
cdr3_length: 16
v_call: TRBV5-1
j_call: TRBJ2-7
cdr3_aa: CASSPLTSGSSYEQYF
cdr3_nt: TGCGCCAGCAGCCCACTGACTAGCGGGAGCTCCTACGAGCAGTACTTC

clone_size: -
d_call: TRBD1
cdr3_length: 15
v_call: TRBV30
j_call: TRBJ2-2
cdr3_aa: CAWSDRGRATGELFF
cdr3_nt: TGTGCCTGGAGTGACAGGGGGCGGGCGACCGGGGAGCTGTTTTTT

clone_size: -
d_call: TRBD1
cdr3_length: 17
v_call: TRBV5-1
j_call: TRBJ2-1
cdr3_aa: CASNPTGSGGSYNEQFF
cdr3_nt: TGCGCCAGCAACCCGACAGGGTCGGGCGGGTCCTACAATGAGCAGTTCTTC

clone_size: -
d_call: -
cdr3_length: 14
v_call: TRBV7-2
j_call: TRBJ2-2
cdr3_aa: CASSSTMPGGELFF
cdr3_nt: TGTGCCAGCAGCTCGACTATGCCGGGCGGGGAGCTGTTTTTT

clone_size: -
d_call: TRBD2
cdr3_length: 14
v_call: TRBV6-1
j_call: TRBJ2-1
cdr3_aa: CASSDGLANNEQFF
cdr3_nt: TGTGCCAGCAGTGATGGACTAGCCAACAATGAGCAGTTCTTC

clone_size: -
d_call: TRBD1
cdr3_length: 13
v_call: TRBV9
j_call: TRBJ1-1
cdr3_aa: CASSATGDTEAFF
cdr3_nt: TGTGCCAGCAGCGCCACAGGGGACACTGAAGCTTTCTTT

clone_size: -
d_call: TRBD2
cdr3_length: 14
v_call: TRBV5-1
j_call: TRBJ2-1
cdr3_aa: CASAGGPSYNEQFF
cdr3_nt: TGCGCCAGCGCGGGAGGGCCATCCTACAATGAGCAGTTCTTC

clone_size: many
d_call: TRBD2
cdr3_length: 14
v_call: TRBV2
j_call: TRBJ2-7
cdr3_aa: CASKLAHTSYEQYF
cdr3_nt: TGTGCCAGCAAACTAGCGCACACGTCCTACGAGCAGTACTTC

clone_size: -
d_call: TRBD1
cdr3_length: 14
v_call: TRBV9
j_call: TRBJ1-1
cdr3_aa: CASSVTGVGTEAFF
cdr3_nt: TGTGCCAGCAGCGTAACAGGGGTCGGGACTGAAGCTTTCTTT

clone_size: -
d_call: -
cdr3_length: 18
v_call: TRBV7-6
j_call: TRBJ2-7
cdr3_aa: CASSLAGDGRGESYEQYF
cdr3_nt: TGTGCCAGCAGCTTAGCAGGGGACGGCAGGGGCGAATCCTACGAGCAGTACTTC

clone_size: -
d_call: -
cdr3_length: 13
v_call: TRBV6-5
j_call: TRBJ2-1
cdr3_aa: CASRQGTSYEQFF
cdr3_nt: TGTGCCAGCCGACAGGGGACTAGCTATGAGCAGTTCTTC

clone_size: -
d_call: TRBD1
cdr3_length: 15
v_call: TRBV28
j_call: TRBJ2-3
cdr3_aa: CASSLRQGNTDTQYF
cdr3_nt: TGTGCCAGCAGTTTAAGACAGGGAAACACAGATACGCAGTATTTT

clone_size: -
d_call: -
cdr3_length: 13
v_call: TRBV29-1
j_call: TRBJ2-1
cdr3_aa: CSVDPIRGNEQFF
cdr3_nt: TGCAGCGTTGATCCCATCAGGGGTAATGAGCAGTTCTTC

clone_size: -
d_call: -
cdr3_length: 15
v_call: TRBV27
j_call: TRBJ2-1
cdr3_aa: CASSHIGGAGNEQFF
cdr3_nt: TGTGCCAGCAGCCATATCGGCGGGGCTGGGAATGAGCAGTTCTTC

clone_size: -
d_call: TRBD2
cdr3_length: 13
v_call: TRBV28
j_call: TRBJ2-1
cdr3_aa: CASSLSGGNEQFF
cdr3_nt: TGTGCCAGCAGTTTAAGCGGGGGGAATGAGCAGTTCTTC

clone_size: -
d_call: -
cdr3_length: 15
v_call: TRBV4-3
j_call: TRBJ1-2
cdr3_aa: CASSQELQANYGYTF
cdr3_nt: TGCGCCAGCAGCCAAGAACTCCAGGCTAACTATGGCTACACCTTC

clone_size: -
d_call: TRBD2
cdr3_length: 15
v_call: TRBV11-2
j_call: TRBJ2-1
cdr3_aa: CASSPGTSGNGEQFF
cdr3_nt: TGTGCCAGCAGCCCGGGGACTAGCGGGAACGGTGAGCAGTTCTTC

clone_size: -
d_call: -
cdr3_length: 15
v_call: TRBV7-9
j_call: TRBJ2-7
cdr3_aa: CSSSSSGRGSYEQYF
cdr3_nt: TGTTCCAGCAGCTCCAGCGGCCGTGGATCCTACGAGCAGTACTTC

clone_size: -
d_call: -
cdr3_length: 12
v_call: TRBV7-9
j_call: TRBJ1-4
cdr3_aa: CASSPSTAKLFF
cdr3_nt: TGTGCCAGCAGCCCCTCGACAGCAAAACTGTTTTTT

clone_size: -
d_call: -
cdr3_length: 12
v_call: TRBV10-3
j_call: TRBJ2-7
cdr3_aa: CAIARETYEQYF
cdr3_nt: TGTGCCATTGCACGGGAGACCTACGAGCAGTACTTC

clone_size: -
d_call: -
cdr3_length: 15
v_call: TRBV5-4
j_call: TRBJ2-7
cdr3_aa: CASAYLPDSNYEQYF
cdr3_nt: TGTGCCAGCGCCTATCTGCCTGACAGCAACTACGAGCAGTACTTC

clone_size: few
d_call: -
cdr3_length: 13
v_call: TRBV5-1
j_call: TRBJ1-1
cdr3_aa: CASRRTGSTEAFF
cdr3_nt: TGCGCCAGCAGACGGACTGGGAGCACTGAAGCTTTCTTT

clone_size: -
d_call: TRBD1
cdr3_length: 14
v_call: TRBV7-2
j_call: TRBJ2-7
cdr3_aa: CASSSWTGSSEQYF
cdr3_nt: TGTGCCAGCAGCTCCTGGACAGGGTCCAGCGAGCAGTACTTC

clone_size: -
d_call: -
cdr3_length: 14
v_call: TRBV15
j_call: TRBJ1-1
cdr3_aa: CATSNQLANTEAFF
cdr3_nt: TGTGCCACCAGCAACCAATTAGCGAACACTGAAGCTTTCTTT

clone_size: once
d_call: -
cdr3_length: 15
v_call: TRBV18
j_call: TRBJ2-7
cdr3_aa: CASSPQVAVSYEQYF
cdr3_nt: TGTGCCAGCTCACCACAGGTAGCGGTTTCCTACGAGCAGTACTTC

clone_size: -
d_call: -
cdr3_length: 15
v_call: TRBV19
j_call: TRBJ1-3
cdr3_aa: CASTFEEGRGNTIYF
cdr3_nt: TGTGCCAGTACCTTCGAGGAGGGACGGGGAAACACCATATATTTT

clone_size: once
d_call: TRBD2
cdr3_length: 15
v_call: TRBV4-1
j_call: TRBJ2-1
cdr3_aa: CASSRLVAGTYEQFF
cdr3_nt: TGCGCCAGCAGCCGTCTGGTAGCGGGGACCTATGAGCAGTTCTTC

clone_size: -
d_call: -
cdr3_length: 16
v_call: TRBV7-2
j_call: TRBJ1-2
cdr3_aa: CASSLSVKEGLFGYTF
cdr3_nt: TGTGCCAGCAGCTTGTCTGTTAAGGAGGGGCTTTTTGGCTACACCTTC

clone_size: -
d_call: -
cdr3_length: 15
v_call: TRBV4-3
j_call: TRBJ1-5
cdr3_aa: CASSQEGTSNQPQHF
cdr3_nt: TGCGCCAGCAGCCAAGAAGGGACATCAAATCAGCCCCAGCATTTT

clone_size: -
d_call: TRBD2
cdr3_length: 16
v_call: TRBV5-6
j_call: TRBJ2-3
cdr3_aa: CASSLEAGVGTDTQYF
cdr3_nt: TGTGCCAGCAGCTTGGAGGCGGGAGTGGGGACAGATACGCAGTATTTT

clone_size: few
d_call: -
cdr3_length: 14
v_call: TRBV5-1
j_call: TRBJ2-3
cdr3_aa: CASSLAGETDTQYF
cdr3_nt: TGCGCCAGCAGCTTGGCGGGAGAGACAGATACGCAGTATTTT

clone_size: -
d_call: -
cdr3_length: 13
v_call: TRBV18
j_call: TRBJ2-3
cdr3_aa: CASSGGSTDTQYF
cdr3_nt: TGTGCCAGCTCGGGCGGGAGCACAGATACGCAGTATTTT

clone_size: -
d_call: TRBD1
cdr3_length: 15
v_call: TRBV19
j_call: TRBJ2-1
cdr3_aa: CASTREGQRYNEQFF
cdr3_nt: TGTGCCAGTACCCGCGAGGGACAGAGGTACAATGAGCAGTTCTTC

clone_size: -
d_call: -
cdr3_length: 16
v_call: TRBV5-4
j_call: TRBJ1-3
cdr3_aa: CASSSQDFISGNTIYF
cdr3_nt: TGTGCCAGCAGCTCCCAGGACTTTATCTCTGGAAACACCATATATTTT

clone_size: -
d_call: -
cdr3_length: 15
v_call: TRBV5-1
j_call: TRBJ2-3
cdr3_aa: CASSLPSVRGDTQYF
cdr3_nt: TGCGCCAGCAGCCTTCCTAGCGTTCGAGGAGATACGCAGTATTTT

clone_size: -
d_call: TRBD2
cdr3_length: 15
v_call: TRBV7-3
j_call: TRBJ2-1
cdr3_aa: CASSPGLTSGVEQFF
cdr3_nt: TGTGCCAGCAGCCCGGGACTAACCTCCGGGGTTGAGCAGTTCTTC

clone_size: -
d_call: -
cdr3_length: 12
v_call: TRBV7-9
j_call: TRBJ2-3
cdr3_aa: CATWTVADTQYF
cdr3_nt: TGTGCCACGTGGACAGTCGCAGATACGCAGTATTTT

clone_size: -
d_call: -
cdr3_length: 11
v_call: TRBV28
j_call: TRBJ2-7
cdr3_aa: CASSSLYEQYF
cdr3_nt: TGTGCCAGCAGTTCCTTATACGAGCAGTACTTC

clone_size: few
d_call: -
cdr3_length: 15
v_call: TRBV7-9
j_call: TRBJ2-5
cdr3_aa: CASSRFFGTSETQYF
cdr3_nt: TGTGCCAGCAGCCGATTCTTCGGGACATCTGAGACCCAGTACTTC

clone_size: -
d_call: -
cdr3_length: 12
v_call: TRBV5-1
j_call: TRBJ1-2
cdr3_aa: CASSLAGDGYTF
cdr3_nt: TGCGCCAGCAGCTTGGCGGGGGATGGCTACACCTTC

clone_size: -
d_call: TRBD1
cdr3_length: 15
v_call: TRBV11-2
j_call: TRBJ2-7
cdr3_aa: CASSLDSGGAYEQYF
cdr3_nt: TGTGCCAGCAGCTTAGATTCAGGGGGAGCGTACGAGCAGTACTTC

clone_size: -
d_call: -
cdr3_length: 15
v_call: TRBV18
j_call: TRBJ2-4
cdr3_aa: CASSPSVVAKNIQYF
cdr3_nt: TGTGCCAGCTCACCATCAGTGGTAGCCAAAAACATTCAGTACTTC

clone_size: once
d_call: -
cdr3_length: 12
v_call: TRBV2
j_call: TRBJ2-1
cdr3_aa: CASSVAVNEQFF
cdr3_nt: TGTGCCAGCAGTGTAGCCGTCAATGAGCAGTTCTTC

clone_size: -
d_call: TRBD1
cdr3_length: 14
v_call: TRBV4-2
j_call: TRBJ2-5
cdr3_aa: CASSQGQGIETQYF
cdr3_nt: TGTGCCAGCAGCCAAGGACAGGGGATCGAGACCCAGTACTTC

clone_size: -
d_call: -
cdr3_length: 13
v_call: TRBV28
j_call: TRBJ1-5
cdr3_aa: CASSLAVNQPQHF
cdr3_nt: TGTGCCAGCAGTTTAGCAGTCAATCAGCCCCAGCATTTT